This is a list of T cell receptor beta chains from one sample in a study of PD-L1 blockade in urothelial cancer. TCRdb's copy holds only in-frame clones and misses some; the assay was immunoSEQ multiplex PCR. This repertoire shows more than 90,000 clones, around 86% found once; its top ten account for 2%. This specimen was PBMCs, taken around atezolizumab (anti-PD-L1) treatment. The receptors were gathered from a man aged 55-75 years with urothelial cancer. Each CDR3 is given with its conserved first and last residue. Each record gives: J gene, V gene, clone size, D gene, CDR3 DNA, CDR3 protein. A D gene is named only where the DNA matches it firmly. Clone size is not always given. Where it is, it says once, few, many or a class for expanded clones.

j_call: TRBJ2-2
v_call: TRBV9
clone_size: once
d_call: TRBD2
cdr3_nt: TGTGCCAGCAGCGCCTCCAGCGGGAGTGGAGACACCGGGGAGCTGTTTTTT
cdr3_aa: CASSASSGSGDTGELFF

j_call: TRBJ2-2
v_call: TRBV10-3
clone_size: NA
d_call: NA
cdr3_nt: TGTGCCAACGCAAAGGGACAGAACACCGGGGAGCTGTTTTTT
cdr3_aa: CANAKGQNTGELFF

j_call: TRBJ2-2
v_call: TRBV7-9
clone_size: NA
d_call: NA
cdr3_nt: TGTGCCAGCAGCTTAGTTATGTACACCGGGGAGCTGTTTTTT
cdr3_aa: CASSLVMYTGELFF

j_call: TRBJ2-1
v_call: TRBV6-1
clone_size: NA
d_call: NA
cdr3_nt: TGTGCCAGCAGTGAAAACAATTACAATGAGCAGTTCTTC
cdr3_aa: CASSENNYNEQFF

j_call: TRBJ2-5
v_call: TRBV14
clone_size: once
d_call: TRBD2
cdr3_nt: TGTGCCAGCAGCCCCGTATTAGCGGGAGTGGAGACCCAGTACTTC
cdr3_aa: CASSPVLAGVETQYF

j_call: TRBJ2-7
v_call: TRBV27
clone_size: NA
d_call: TRBD1
cdr3_nt: TGTGCCAGCAGTCGGGACAGGGGCTACGAGCAGTACTTC
cdr3_aa: CASSRDRGYEQYF

j_call: TRBJ2-7
v_call: TRBV6-1
clone_size: NA
d_call: NA
cdr3_nt: TGTGCCAGCAGTTACTACGAGCAGTACTTC
cdr3_aa: CASSYYEQYF

j_call: TRBJ2-7
v_call: TRBV4-2
clone_size: NA
d_call: TRBD1
cdr3_nt: TGTGCCAGCAGCCAAGATCTGACAGGGTACGCCTACGAGCAGTACTTC
cdr3_aa: CASSQDLTGYAYEQYF

j_call: TRBJ2-2
v_call: TRBV5-1
clone_size: NA
d_call: NA
cdr3_nt: TGCGCCAGCAGCTCACAGGGACCAAACGGGGAGCTGTTTTTT
cdr3_aa: CASSSQGPNGELFF

j_call: TRBJ1-1
v_call: TRBV29-1
clone_size: NA
d_call: TRBD1
cdr3_nt: TGCAGCGCACCGGGACAGGCTACATTGAAGCTTTTCTTT
cdr3_aa: CSAPGQATLKLFF

j_call: TRBJ1-2
v_call: TRBV5-1
clone_size: NA
d_call: NA
cdr3_nt: TGCGCCAGCAGCTACGGGGAGAGGGGCTACACCTTC
cdr3_aa: CASSYGERGYTF

j_call: TRBJ2-6
v_call: TRBV30
clone_size: NA
d_call: TRBD1
cdr3_nt: TGTGCCTGGAGCTCCGGGACAGGGGGGTCTGGGGCCAACGTCCTGACTTTC
cdr3_aa: CAWSSGTGGSGANVLTF

j_call: TRBJ1-2
v_call: TRBV5-1
clone_size: NA
d_call: TRBD1
cdr3_nt: TGCGCCAGCAGCAATGAGGCAGGGGGCGCATCCGATGGCTACACCTTC
cdr3_aa: CASSNEAGGASDGYTF

j_call: TRBJ2-5
v_call: TRBV9
clone_size: NA
d_call: TRBD1
cdr3_nt: TGTGCCAGCAGCGGACAGGGACACCAAGAGACCCAGTACTTC
cdr3_aa: CASSGQGHQETQYF

j_call: TRBJ2-1
v_call: TRBV27
clone_size: many
d_call: NA
cdr3_nt: TGTGCCAGCAGTGCGGCCGGGACTGCATATGAGCAGTTCTTC
cdr3_aa: CASSAAGTAYEQFF

j_call: TRBJ2-3
v_call: TRBV27
clone_size: NA
d_call: TRBD2
cdr3_nt: TGTGCCAGCAGTCTGATACTAGCGGGGATGGGCCCAGATACGCAGTATTTT
cdr3_aa: CASSLILAGMGPDTQYF

j_call: TRBJ2-7
v_call: TRBV6-5
clone_size: NA
d_call: TRBD2
cdr3_nt: TGTGCCAGCAGTTATGAAGGGGCGGGAGTCTACGAGCAGTACTTC
cdr3_aa: CASSYEGAGVYEQYF

j_call: TRBJ1-1
v_call: TRBV9
clone_size: once
d_call: NA
cdr3_nt: TGTGCCAGCAGCGTAGGGGCCGGGACACGATCCCTCACTGAAGCTTTCTTT
cdr3_aa: CASSVGAGTRSLTEAFF

j_call: TRBJ2-2
v_call: TRBV28
clone_size: once
d_call: TRBD2
cdr3_nt: TGTGCCAGCAGTCCCACCCGGGGTAGCGGGAGGCCCGGGGAGCTGTTTTTT
cdr3_aa: CASSPTRGSGRPGELFF

j_call: TRBJ1-2
v_call: TRBV28
clone_size: NA
d_call: NA
cdr3_nt: TGTGCCAGCAGTTTGGGGGGAAGAGGCTACACCTTC
cdr3_aa: CASSLGGRGYTF

j_call: TRBJ1-2
v_call: TRBV6-1
clone_size: NA
d_call: NA
cdr3_nt: TGTGCCAGCAGTGAAGGGGGGAGGCCCTATGGCTACACCTTC
cdr3_aa: CASSEGGRPYGYTF

j_call: TRBJ2-4
v_call: TRBV7-8
clone_size: NA
d_call: NA
cdr3_nt: TGTGCCAGCAGCCAGGGTGAAACCAAAAACATTCAGTACTTC
cdr3_aa: CASSQGETKNIQYF

j_call: TRBJ2-2
v_call: TRBV19
clone_size: once
d_call: TRBD1
cdr3_nt: TGTGCCAGTAGTGCATCCAGGGGGCCGGGCGGGGAGCTGTTTTTT
cdr3_aa: CASSASRGPGGELFF

j_call: TRBJ2-3
v_call: TRBV28
clone_size: once
d_call: TRBD2
cdr3_nt: TGTGCCAGCAGTACGCGGACTAGCGGGGGGATCACAGATACGCAGTATTTT
cdr3_aa: CASSTRTSGGITDTQYF

j_call: TRBJ2-1
v_call: TRBV5-8
clone_size: few
d_call: TRBD1
cdr3_nt: TGTGCCAGCAGCCCAACTAAGACAGGGAGCTCCTACAATGAGCAGTTCTTC
cdr3_aa: CASSPTKTGSSYNEQFF

j_call: TRBJ2-1
v_call: TRBV14
clone_size: once
d_call: TRBD1
cdr3_nt: TGTGCCAGCAGCCACCTCAGTCCCGGGACAGGGGGGTTTGGTTTAAGTGAGCAGTTCTTC
cdr3_aa: CASSHLSPGTGGFGLSEQFF

j_call: TRBJ2-7
v_call: TRBV18
clone_size: NA
d_call: TRBD1
cdr3_nt: TGTGCCAGCTCACCACCGTCACAGGGGGCCTACGAGCAGTACTTC
cdr3_aa: CASSPPSQGAYEQYF

j_call: TRBJ2-5
v_call: TRBV21-1
clone_size: NA
d_call: NA
cdr3_nt: TGTGCCAGCAGTCCCGGGGGGGTGAGGGTAGCGGGAGCCCAAGAGACCCAGTACTTC
cdr3_aa: CASSPGGVRVAGAQETQYF

j_call: TRBJ2-1
v_call: TRBV7-8
clone_size: once
d_call: TRBD1
cdr3_nt: TGTGCCAGCAGCTCTATCACCCGACAGGGGTCGACCTACAATGAGCAGTTCTTC
cdr3_aa: CASSSITRQGSTYNEQFF

j_call: TRBJ2-1
v_call: TRBV5-8
clone_size: NA
d_call: TRBD2
cdr3_nt: TGTGCCAGCAGCTGGGCCGGGACTAGTGATAATGAGCAGTTCTTC
cdr3_aa: CASSWAGTSDNEQFF

j_call: TRBJ1-2
v_call: TRBV6-6
clone_size: NA
d_call: TRBD1
cdr3_nt: TGTGCCAGCAGTTATTCAGGGGGCGATCCCTATGGCTACACCTTC
cdr3_aa: CASSYSGGDPYGYTF

j_call: TRBJ2-7
v_call: TRBV14
clone_size: NA
d_call: NA
cdr3_nt: TGTGCCAGCAGCCAGAGAGGTTCTGACAGCCCTCGGCGCTTC
cdr3_aa: CASSQRGSDSPRRF

j_call: TRBJ2-2
v_call: TRBV28
clone_size: NA
d_call: NA
cdr3_nt: TGTGCCAGCAGTTTTAATAGTTTCCCAAACACCGGGGAGCTGTTTTTT
cdr3_aa: CASSFNSFPNTGELFF

j_call: TRBJ2-3
v_call: TRBV5-1
clone_size: once
d_call: TRBD2
cdr3_nt: TGCGCCAGCAGCTCGGGGCTAGCGGGGGGCACAGATACGCAGTATTTT
cdr3_aa: CASSSGLAGGTDTQYF

j_call: TRBJ2-2
v_call: TRBV7-8
clone_size: NA
d_call: TRBD1
cdr3_nt: TGTGCCAGCAGCATGACAGGGGGCCCGATCGGGGAGCTGTTTTTT
cdr3_aa: CASSMTGGPIGELFF

j_call: TRBJ1-4
v_call: TRBV6-6
clone_size: NA
d_call: NA
cdr3_nt: TGTGCCGGAGGTGGGGCAACTAATGAAAAACTGTTTTTT
cdr3_aa: CAGGGATNEKLFF

j_call: TRBJ1-2
v_call: TRBV5-4
clone_size: few
d_call: NA
cdr3_nt: TGTGCCAGCAGCTTCCTGGACAGAGGGAACTATGGCTACACCTTC
cdr3_aa: CASSFLDRGNYGYTF

j_call: TRBJ1-5
v_call: TRBV7-9
clone_size: NA
d_call: NA
cdr3_nt: TGTGCCAGCAGCGCGGCCCTTGTGGGGGGTTCCAATCAGCCCCAGCATTTT
cdr3_aa: CASSAALVGGSNQPQHF

j_call: TRBJ1-5
v_call: TRBV27
clone_size: NA
d_call: NA
cdr3_nt: TGTGCCAGCAGTTTAGAGACACCTTATAGCAATCAGCCCCAGCATTTT
cdr3_aa: CASSLETPYSNQPQHF

j_call: TRBJ1-2
v_call: TRBV14
clone_size: NA
d_call: NA
cdr3_nt: TGTGCCAGCAGCCAAGATCAGGCAGGGGTTGGCTACACCTTC
cdr3_aa: CASSQDQAGVGYTF